This TCR beta chain was obtained from a study of blood T cell repertoires in COVID-19. Overall study: Spain, Italy and the United States supplied samples that represented acute and convalescent COVID-19.

Here immunoSEQ multiplex PCR was the method, and the copy in TCRdb shows in-frame clones only, minus some. The sample lists 250,000 or so clones, approximately 88% occurring once. Germline CDR1 is WNHNN and CDR2 is SYGVQD (reference sequence). Trimming left V 0 bases short and J 0 bases short, with 5 bases between. There are 15 residues in the CDR3. The origin of this receptor is a woman in her 40s who had recovered from COVID-19. The genes are TRBV10-1 and TRBJ2-2; no firm D call. The specimen sequenced was peripheral blood. CDR3 nucleotide sequence: TGCGCCAGCAGTGAGTCTAGTACGAACACCGGGGAGCTGTTTTTT. Its translation: CASSESSTNTGELFF.